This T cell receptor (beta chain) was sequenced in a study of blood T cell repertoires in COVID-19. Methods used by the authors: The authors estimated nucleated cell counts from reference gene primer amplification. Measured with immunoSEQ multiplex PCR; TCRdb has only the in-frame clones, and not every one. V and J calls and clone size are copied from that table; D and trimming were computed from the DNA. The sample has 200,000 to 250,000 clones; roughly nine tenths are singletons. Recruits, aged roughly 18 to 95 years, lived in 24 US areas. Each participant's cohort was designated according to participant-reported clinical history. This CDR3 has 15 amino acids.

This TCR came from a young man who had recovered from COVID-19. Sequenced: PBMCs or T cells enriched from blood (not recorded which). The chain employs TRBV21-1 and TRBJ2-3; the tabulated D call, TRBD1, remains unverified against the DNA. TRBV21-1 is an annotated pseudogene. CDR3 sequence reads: CASSKMDSPTDTQYF. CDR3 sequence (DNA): TGTGCCAGCAGCAAAATGGACAGCCCCACAGATACGCAGTATTTT.